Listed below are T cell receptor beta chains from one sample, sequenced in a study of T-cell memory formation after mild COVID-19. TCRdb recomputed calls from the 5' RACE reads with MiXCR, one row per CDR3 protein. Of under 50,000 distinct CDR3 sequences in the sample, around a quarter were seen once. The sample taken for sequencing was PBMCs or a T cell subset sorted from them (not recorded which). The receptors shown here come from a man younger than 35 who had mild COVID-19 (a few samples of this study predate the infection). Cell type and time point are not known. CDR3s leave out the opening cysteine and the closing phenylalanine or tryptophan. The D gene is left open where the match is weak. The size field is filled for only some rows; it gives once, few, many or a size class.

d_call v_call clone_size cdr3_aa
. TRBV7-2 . ASSSSVGDYGYT
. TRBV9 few ASSVTGHEQF
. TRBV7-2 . ASSRPGETQY
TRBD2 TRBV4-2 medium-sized ASSQASGGANEQF
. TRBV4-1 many ASSHLVGAQETQY
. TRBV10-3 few AISLGQSPVTDTQY
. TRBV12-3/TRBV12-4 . ASSPAAYTEAF
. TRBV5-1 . ASSSEGLNQETQY
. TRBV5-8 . ASILGPTAPDTQY
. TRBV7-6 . ASSLAQGGSSPLH
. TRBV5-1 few ASNSQGDYTGELF
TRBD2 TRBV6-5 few ASSPGLAREQY
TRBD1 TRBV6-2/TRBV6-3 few ASSRTGATYEQY
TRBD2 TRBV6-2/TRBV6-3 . ASSCILPGAGDPAKNIQY
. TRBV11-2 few ASSPRGVLAKNIQY
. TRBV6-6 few ASRTAYEQY
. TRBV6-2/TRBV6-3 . ASSYRGLGNNEQF
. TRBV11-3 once ASSRDLREQF
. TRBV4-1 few ASSQVRTVESYEQY
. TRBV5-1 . ASSLGAPRREQF
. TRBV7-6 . ASSSTYEQY
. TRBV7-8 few ASSPTLAGSYNEQF
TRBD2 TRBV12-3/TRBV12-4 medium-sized ASSTGTSFYEQY
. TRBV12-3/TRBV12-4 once ASSGLPAQETQY
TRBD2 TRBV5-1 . ASGPIGGNTDTQY
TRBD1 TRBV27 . ASSPGTANSPLH
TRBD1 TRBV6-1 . ASRTRQGWPDTQY
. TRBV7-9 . ASSLARDPYEQY
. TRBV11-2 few ASSLMDNEKLF
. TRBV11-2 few ASSSLQDTQY
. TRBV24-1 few ATSDRTNSSYNEQF
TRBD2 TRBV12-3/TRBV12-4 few ASSSASGPSSYNEQF
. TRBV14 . ASSPYRVTGELF
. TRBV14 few ASTTSTNPYEQY
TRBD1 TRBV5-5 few ASSTTDRIGSPLH
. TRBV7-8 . ASSLAGETQY
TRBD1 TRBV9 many ASSVDQGASGYTQY
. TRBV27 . ASSLLQGPAGELF
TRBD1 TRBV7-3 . ASSLVPNRGPDEQY
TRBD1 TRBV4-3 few ASSLDRGGNYGYT
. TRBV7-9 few ASSSPRDGRETQY
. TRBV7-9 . ASSLTGEQF
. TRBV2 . ASMDRPSYNEQF
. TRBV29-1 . SVAITVNGYT
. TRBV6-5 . ASSYGGNTEAF
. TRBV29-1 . SVQGPLGELF
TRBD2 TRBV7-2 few ASSTIAGGYQETQY
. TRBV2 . ASIPRRLVLWPGEQF
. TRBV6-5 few ASSYGEGSGSPLH
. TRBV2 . ASSGPRGASTDTQY
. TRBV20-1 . SAEQGDSNQPQH
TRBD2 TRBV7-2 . ASSFGLAGFQETQY